Shown below are 22 T cell receptor beta chains from a single sample sequenced in a study of identical twins. TCRdb passed the 5' RACE reads through MiXCR, listing each CDR3 protein once. The sample lists 600,000 to 850,000 distinct CDR3 sequences; roughly 18% were seen once. The same data also contributed to another study, on T cells expressing NK-cell markers.

The sequenced sample consisted of PBMCs. Every receptor here comes from a woman under 30 in good health.

This clonotype was observed a few times. V gene TRBV27 combines with J gene TRBJ2-5; 7 nucleotides agree with TRBD2. CDR1 is MNHEY, CDR2 SMNVEV, per germline (reference sequence). V gave up 6 bases and J gave up 0 bases; unmatched junction bases: 4. The CDR3 totals 14 residues. CDR3 residues: CASRWGGNQETQYF. In nucleotides, the CDR3 is TGTGCCAGCAGGTGGGGGGGGAACCAAGAGACCCAGTACTTC.

The J gene is TRBJ2-5, the V gene TRBV12-5; weak D call: TRBD2 (5 bases). This CDR3 is 12 amino acids long. Germline V gives CDR1 LGHNT, CDR2 FRNRAP. The ends were cut back, 4 bases at V and 5 bases at J, with 8 bases in the middle. DNA of the CDR3: TGTGCTAGTGGTTCCCAGCGGGAGACCCAGTACTTC. It specifies CASGSQRETQYF.

This clonotype was observed a few times. The chain uses TRBV20-1 and TRBJ2-3; D remains unclear. The germline CDR1 and CDR2 sequences are DFQATT and SNEGSKA (reference sequence). The CDR3 consists of 13 residues. V was trimmed by 6 bases and J by 3 bases, leaving 13 bases between them. Here the CDR3 reads CSARVDLTDTQYF. CDR3 in DNA: TGCAGTGCCCGGGTAGACCTGACAGATACGCAGTATTTT.

This clonotype occurred many times. V is TRBV30 and J is TRBJ2-7, with TRBD2 matching 10 bases. This CDR3 has 14 residues. The junction had 7 bases not matched to a gene; V was cut back by 5 bases and J by 3 bases. Germline V gene sequence: CDR1 GTSNPN, CDR2 SVGIG (reference sequence). This CDR3 reads CAWRKLAGRYEQYF. DNA for the CDR3: TGTGCCTGGCGAAAACTAGCGGGACGCTACGAGCAGTACTTC.

This clonotype came up a few times. This chain connects TRBV20-1 to TRBJ2-3; 7 bases are shared with TRBD2. V shed 3 bases and J 0 bases; nucleotides not matched to a gene: 3. The germline V gene has CDR1 DFQATT and CDR2 SNEGSKA (reference sequence). The CDR3 runs 14 residues. The CDR3 here is CSARRLASTDTQYF. DNA for the CDR3: TGCAGTGCTAGGCGACTAGCCAGCACAGATACGCAGTATTTT.

The J gene is TRBJ2-3, the V gene TRBV30, with 10 positions matching TRBD2. The CDR3 loop spans 14 amino acids. In germline, CDR1 is GTSNPN, CDR2 SVGIG (reference sequence). With 5 bases clipped from V and 2 bases from J, the junction kept 4 bases outside the gene matches. The CDR3 nucleotides read TGTGCCTGGGGCCTAGCGGGGGCCACAGATACGCAGTATTTT. This encodes CAWGLAGATDTQYF.

This clonotype has more than one count but fewer than ten. The chain joins TRBV18 to TRBJ1-5, with D possibly TRBD1 on 5 matching bases. Germline values: CDR1 KGHSH, CDR2 LQKENI. V gave up 1 base and J gave up 2 bases, with 9 bases separating them. This CDR3 contains 15 residues. DNA of the CDR3: TGTGCCAGCTCACCACAGGGGCAGGGCAATCAGCCCCAGCATTTT. This sequence encodes CASSPQGQGNQPQHF.

The rearrangement joins TRBV10-3 to TRBJ2-2; 11 nucleotides match TRBD2. This CDR3 comprises 17 residues. V lost 5 bases, J lost 4 bases, and 9 bases stayed unmatched. Germline CDR1 reads ENHRY; CDR2 reads SYGVKD. DNA of the CDR3: TGTGCCATCAGTAGTATGATTGGGACTAGCGGCACCGGGGAGCTGTTTTTT. This gives the protein CAISSMIGTSGTGELFF.

This clonotype was seen a few times. The V and J genes are TRBV27 and TRBJ2-3; D is possibly TRBD1 or TRBD2 (7 bases each). The CDR3 extends over 15 amino acids. The germline V gene encodes CDR1 MNHEY and CDR2 SMNVEV (reference sequence). Trimming shortened V by 5 bases and J by 4 bases, and 16 bases separated the two germline ends. The CDR3 here is CASSTLRGGADTQYF. The CDR3 DNA is TGTGCCAGCAGTACACTCAGGGGGGGGGCAGATACGCAGTATTTT.

Only a few counts were recorded for this clonotype. The V and J genes are TRBV7-2 and TRBJ1-6; 9 nucleotides match TRBD1. Germline CDR1 and CDR2: SGHTA and FQGNSA. This CDR3 is built from 16 residues. The junction had 8 bases not matched to a gene; V was cut back by 3 bases and J by 8 bases. The CDR3 DNA is TGTGCCAGCAGCTTCAGATCGGGACAGGGATATTCACCCCTCCACTTT. It translates to CASSFRSGQGYSPLHF.

To note about this clonotype: The junction departs from germline at one end; a sequencing error may be responsible. V usage is TRBV2 and J usage is TRBJ2-3; a possible D gene is TRBD1 (5 bases). Germline values: CDR1 SNHLY, CDR2 FYNNEI. The CDR3 covers 14 residues. The CDR3 nucleotides are TGTGCCAGAAGTGAAGCAGGGCCCACAGATACGCAGTATTTT. Protein sequence: CARSEAGPTDTQYF.

Here the CDR3 reads CASSLGTAGVEQFF. The CDR3, as DNA: TGTGCCAGCAGCTTAGGGACAGCGGGGGTTGAGCAGTTCTTC. The V and J genes are TRBV7-2 and TRBJ2-1, with 8 positions matching TRBD2. V shed 1 base, J shed 9 bases, and the junction held 5 bases outside the gene matches. The CDR3 length is 14 residues. Germline CDR1 SGHTA, CDR2 FQGNSA. Complete variable domain (other parts from reference TRBV7-2 and TRBJ2-1): GAGVSQSPSNKVTEKGKDVELRCDPISGHTALYWYRQSLGQGLEFLIYFQGNSAPDKSGLPSDRFSAERTGGSVSTLTIQRTQQEDSAVYLCASSLGTAGVEQFFGPGTRLTVL.

This clonotype was seen more than once but under ten times. This chain joins TRBV4-2 and TRBJ2-4; TRBD2 agrees at 12 bases. The CDR3 consists of 18 residues. Trimming at V came to 0 bases and at J to 8 bases, leaving 11 bases not matched to a gene. Germline V gene sequence: CDR1 LGHNA, CDR2 YNFKEQ. CDR3 amino acids: CASSQDPPLAGGLDIQYF. The CDR3 coding sequence is TGTGCCAGCAGCCAAGATCCTCCCCTAGCGGGGGGGCTGGACATTCAGTACTTC.

CDR3 sequence reads: CASVGGWTPSYEQYF. The CDR3 coding sequence is TGTGCCAGCGTTGGGGGGTGGACCCCATCCTACGAGCAGTACTTC. This chain connects TRBV2 to TRBJ2-7, with D tentatively TRBD2 (6 bases). From germline, CDR1 is SNHLY and CDR2 FYNNEI. This CDR3 is built from 15 residues. Trimming cost V 8 bases and J 1 base, with 18 bases left between them.

This clonotype came up a few times. The V call is TRBV24-1, the J call TRBJ1-1; tentative D call: TRBD1 (6 bases). The CDR3 consists of 12 residues. The ends were cut back, 5 bases at V and 8 bases at J, with 11 bases in the middle. Germline V gives CDR1 KGHDR, CDR2 SFDVKD. The CDR3 coding sequence is TGTGCCACCAGTGGGCAACAGGGAGAAGCTTTCTTT. Translation gives CATSGQQGEAFF.

This chain links TRBV10-1 with TRBJ2-1; no reliable D call. CDR3 length: 14 residues. Germline loops: CDR1 WNHNN, CDR2 SYGVQD (reference sequence). With 0 bases removed from V and 6 bases from J, the gap between germline ends came to 9 bases. Here the CDR3 DNA reads TGCGCCAGCAGTGAGTCGGCTCCCAGCAATGAGCAGTTCTTC. Translating it yields CASSESAPSNEQFF.

Only a few counts were recorded for this clonotype. This chain uses TRBV6-5 with TRBJ2-1, with 7 bases aligning to TRBD2. Trimming at V came to 4 bases and at J to 0 bases, leaving 9 bases not matched to a gene. This CDR3 is built from 17 residues. CDR1 is MNHEY, CDR2 SVGAGI, per germline. This CDR3 reads CASSSGRGGGSYNEQFF. CDR3 DNA: TGTGCCAGCAGTTCCGGACGGGGCGGGGGCTCCTACAATGAGCAGTTCTTC.

This clonotype was observed a few times. This chain's CDR3 is CASSPLGTSGRLQETQYF. Written as DNA, the CDR3 is TGTGCCAGCAGCCCGCTGGGGACTAGCGGGAGACTCCAAGAGACCCAGTACTTC. The chain employs TRBV9 and TRBJ2-5, with 14 bases lining up with TRBD2. The CDR3 sequence is 18 residues long. Germline V gives CDR1 SGDLS, CDR2 YYNGEE. V shed 4 bases, J shed 1 base, and the junction held 9 bases outside the gene matches.

V is TRBV29-1 and J is TRBJ1-1; 9 bases fit TRBD1. This CDR3 has 12 amino acids. The germline gives CDR1 SQVTM, CDR2 ANQGSEA. Trimming removed 7 bases from V and 5 bases from J; junction bases left unmatched: 5. This CDR3 reads CSALTGGTEAFF. CDR3 DNA sequence: TGCAGCGCACTGACAGGGGGGACTGAAGCTTTCTTT.

V is TRBV4-3 and J is TRBJ2-1; D unclear. Trimming removed 3 bases at V and 3 bases at J, with 15 bases between. This CDR3 is 16 amino acids long. Germline-derived CDR1 and CDR2 are LGHNA and YSLEER. Here the CDR3 reads CASSQDLVFFYNEQFF. As DNA, the CDR3 is TGCGCCAGCAGCCAGGATCTAGTGTTCTTCTACAATGAGCAGTTCTTC.

CDR3 in DNA: TGCAGTGCTACCGGGACTAGCGACACCTACGAGCAGTACTTC. Translating it yields CSATGTSDTYEQYF. The gene calls are TRBV20-1 and TRBJ2-7; 10 nucleotides match TRBD2. This CDR3 comprises 14 residues. In germline, CDR1 is DFQATT, CDR2 SNEGSKA (reference sequence). V shed 4 bases, J shed 2 bases, and the junction held 5 bases outside the gene matches.

This rearrangement joins TRBV7-8 to TRBJ2-7; D possibly uses TRBD1 or TRBD2 (5 bases each). The V end lost 5 bases, the J end lost 4 bases, and 15 bases lay between the germline ends. Germline V gene lookup returns CDR1 SGHVS and CDR2 FQNEAQ. This CDR3 is built from 14 residues. The CDR3, as DNA: TGTGCCAGCAGCGGGGGTTCTGGCGAGTACGAGCAGTACTTC. Its protein product is CASSGGSGEYEQYF.